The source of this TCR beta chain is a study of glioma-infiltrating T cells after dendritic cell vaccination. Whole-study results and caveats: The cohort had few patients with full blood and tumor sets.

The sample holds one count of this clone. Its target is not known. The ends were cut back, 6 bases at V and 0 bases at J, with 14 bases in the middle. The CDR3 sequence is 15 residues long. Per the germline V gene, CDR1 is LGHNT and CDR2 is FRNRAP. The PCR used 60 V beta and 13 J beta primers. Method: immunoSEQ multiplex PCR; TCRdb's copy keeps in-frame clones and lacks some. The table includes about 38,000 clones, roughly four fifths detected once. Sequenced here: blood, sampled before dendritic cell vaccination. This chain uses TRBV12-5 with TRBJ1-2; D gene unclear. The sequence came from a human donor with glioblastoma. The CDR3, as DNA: TGTGCTAGTGGCCAAGAGTGGCAGGCTAACTATGGCTACACCTTC. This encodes CASGQEWQANYGYTF.